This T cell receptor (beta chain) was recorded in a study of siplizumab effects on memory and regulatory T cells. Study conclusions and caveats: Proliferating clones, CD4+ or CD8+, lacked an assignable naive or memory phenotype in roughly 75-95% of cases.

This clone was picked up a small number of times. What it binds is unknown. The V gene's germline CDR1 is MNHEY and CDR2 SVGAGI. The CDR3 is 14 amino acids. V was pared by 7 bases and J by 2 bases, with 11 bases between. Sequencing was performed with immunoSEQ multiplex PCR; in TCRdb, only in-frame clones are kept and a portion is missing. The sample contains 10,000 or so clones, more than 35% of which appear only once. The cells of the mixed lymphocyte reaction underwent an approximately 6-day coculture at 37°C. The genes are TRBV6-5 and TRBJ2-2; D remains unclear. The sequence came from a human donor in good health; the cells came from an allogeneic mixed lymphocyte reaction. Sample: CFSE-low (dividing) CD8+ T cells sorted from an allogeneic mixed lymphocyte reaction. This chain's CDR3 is CASTLPTNTGELFF. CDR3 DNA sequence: TGTGCCAGCACCCTACCTACTAACACCGGGGAGCTGTTTTTT.